The sequence of this T cell receptor (beta chain) was determined in a study of STAT3 mutations in large granular lymphocyte leukemia. Study conclusions and caveats: TCR clonotype switching after therapy occurred in about 30% of the 18 patients. In T-cell large granular lymphocyte leukemia, about half of patients showed multiple immunodominant subclonotypes. In several patients, dominant TCR clone burden exceeded STAT3 mutant burden.

The CDR3 extends over 14 amino acids. The germline V gene has CDR1 SGHTA and CDR2 FQGNSA. Trimming left V 2 bases short and J 0 bases short, with 7 bases between. On this clone itself: The antigen is unknown.

TCRbeta libraries averaged about 40,773 productive templates per sample. The method was immunoSEQ multiplex PCR; TCRdb's version includes in-frame clones alone and lacks a portion of them. The sample holds 25,000 to 40,000 clones, around 85% seen once. The clonotype originates from a man aged 60 to 75 with T-cell large granular lymphocyte leukemia. Some clones in this sample may be carry-over from other donors' samples. The V call is TRBV7-2, the J call TRBJ1-1; TRBD1 is a possible D gene (5 bases). Sequenced sample: peripheral blood mononuclear cells. Written as DNA, the CDR3 is TGTGCCAGCAGCTTACTGGGACTGAACACTGAAGCTTTCTTT. Its protein product is CASSLLGLNTEAFF.